The clone carrying this T cell receptor beta chain was observed many times. Its antigen is not known. TCR beta CDR3 regions were amplified from RNA transcripts. An initial RT-PCR round employing HTBI primers preceded a second-round multiplex PCR. Each CDR3 protein is one row after TCRdb ran MiXCR on the multiplex PCR reads. The top ten clones hold around 3.2% of a sample with approximately 380,000 distinct CDR3 sequences, roughly 20% of them seen once. J lost 6 bases, V lost 7 bases, and 5 bases had no gene match. This CDR3 contains 15 residues. The germline V gene has CDR1 MNHNS and CDR2 SASEGT. The data were taken from a study of Graves' ophthalmopathy and Graves' hyperthyroidism. Study at large: Peripheral blood sampling occurred at initial diagnosis, before any treatment. Study-wide results and limits: In blood appeared most of the expanded thyroid clonotypes whose frequency exceeded 0.001.

The evidence that diagnosis relied on was clinical symptoms, serum thyroxine, TRAb, thyroid ultrasound and orbital computed tomography. The chain carries TRBV6-1 and TRBJ2-2, with 13 nucleotides matching TRBD2. The sequencing input was peripheral blood. This clonotype was sampled from a young woman with stable Graves' hyperthyroidism. CDR3 region: CASTLAGGGAGELFF. The CDR3 DNA follows: TGTGCCAGCACACTAGCGGGAGGGGGTGCCGGGGAGCTGTTTTTT.